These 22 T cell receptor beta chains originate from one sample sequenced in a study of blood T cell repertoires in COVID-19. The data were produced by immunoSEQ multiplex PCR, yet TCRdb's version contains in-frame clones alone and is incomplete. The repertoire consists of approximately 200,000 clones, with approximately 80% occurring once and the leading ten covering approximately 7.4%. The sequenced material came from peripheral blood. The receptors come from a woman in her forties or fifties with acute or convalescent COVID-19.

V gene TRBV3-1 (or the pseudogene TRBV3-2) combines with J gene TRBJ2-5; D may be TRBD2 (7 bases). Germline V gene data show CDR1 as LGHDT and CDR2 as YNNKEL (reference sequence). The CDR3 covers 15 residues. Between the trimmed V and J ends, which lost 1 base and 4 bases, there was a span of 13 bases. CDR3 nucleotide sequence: TGTGCCAGCAGCCAAGCGGGGGGCCCGGCAGAGACCCAGTACTTC. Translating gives CASSQAGGPAETQYF.

This CDR3 reads CASSLDGRAPQFF. The CDR3, as DNA: TGTGCCAGCAGTTTAGACGGGAGGGCCCCGCAGTTCTTC. V and J are TRBV12-3 or TRBV12-4 and TRBJ2-1, with 8 bases identical to TRBD2. J was trimmed by 12 bases and V by 1 base; bases with no gene match: 5. The CDR3 runs to 13 residues.

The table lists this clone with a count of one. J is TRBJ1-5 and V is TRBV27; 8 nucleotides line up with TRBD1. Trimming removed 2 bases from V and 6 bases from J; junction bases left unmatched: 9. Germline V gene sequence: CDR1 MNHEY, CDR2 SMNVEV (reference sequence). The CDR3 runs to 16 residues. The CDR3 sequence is CASSLTGTGVGQPQHF. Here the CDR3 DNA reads TGTGCCAGCAGTTTAACTGGGACAGGTGTGGGTCAGCCCCAGCATTTT.

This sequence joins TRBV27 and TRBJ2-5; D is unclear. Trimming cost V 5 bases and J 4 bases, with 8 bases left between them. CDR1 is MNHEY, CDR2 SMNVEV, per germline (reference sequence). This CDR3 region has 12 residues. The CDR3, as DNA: TGTGCCAGCAGTACCCTAGGAGAGACCCAGTACTTC. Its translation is CASSTLGETQYF.

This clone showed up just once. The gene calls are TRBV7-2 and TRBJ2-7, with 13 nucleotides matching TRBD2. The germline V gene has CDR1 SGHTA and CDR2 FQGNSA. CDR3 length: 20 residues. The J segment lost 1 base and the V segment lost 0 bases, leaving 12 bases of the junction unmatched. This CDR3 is CASSLAPGLAGAGSSYEQYF. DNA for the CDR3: TGTGCCAGCAGCTTAGCCCCAGGACTAGCGGGGGCAGGGAGTTCCTACGAGCAGTACTTC.

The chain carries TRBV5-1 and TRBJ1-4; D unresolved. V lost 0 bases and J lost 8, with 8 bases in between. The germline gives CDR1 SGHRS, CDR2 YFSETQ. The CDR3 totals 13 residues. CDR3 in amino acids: CASSLGAPEKLFF. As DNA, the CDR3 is TGCGCCAGCAGCTTGGGGGCCCCCGAAAAACTGTTTTTT.

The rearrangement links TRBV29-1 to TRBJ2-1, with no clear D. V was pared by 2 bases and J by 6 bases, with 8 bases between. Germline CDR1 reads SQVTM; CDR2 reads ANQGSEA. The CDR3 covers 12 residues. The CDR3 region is CSVEFSLNEQFF. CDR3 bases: TGCAGCGTTGAATTCAGTCTCAATGAGCAGTTCTTC.

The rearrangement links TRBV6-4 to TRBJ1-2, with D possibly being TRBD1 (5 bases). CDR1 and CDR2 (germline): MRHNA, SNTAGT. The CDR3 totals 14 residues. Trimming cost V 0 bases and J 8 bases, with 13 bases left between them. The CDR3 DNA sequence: TGTGCCAGCAGTGACTCTGGGCAGGGTCGGGGCTACACCTTC. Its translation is CASSDSGQGRGYTF.

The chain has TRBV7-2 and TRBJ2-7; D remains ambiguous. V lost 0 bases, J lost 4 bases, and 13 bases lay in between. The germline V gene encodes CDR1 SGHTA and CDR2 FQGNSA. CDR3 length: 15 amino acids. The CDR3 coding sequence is TGTGCCAGCAGCTTAGCGGTTTCCTCTCGGTACGAGCAGTACTTC. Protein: CASSLAVSSRYEQYF.

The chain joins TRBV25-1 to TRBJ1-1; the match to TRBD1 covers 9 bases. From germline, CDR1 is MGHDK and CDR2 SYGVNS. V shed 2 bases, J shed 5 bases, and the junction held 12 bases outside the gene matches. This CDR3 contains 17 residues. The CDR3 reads CASSEGYGGQGRTEAFF. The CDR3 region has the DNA TGTGCCAGCAGTGAAGGTTATGGCGGACAGGGGAGAACTGAAGCTTTCTTT.

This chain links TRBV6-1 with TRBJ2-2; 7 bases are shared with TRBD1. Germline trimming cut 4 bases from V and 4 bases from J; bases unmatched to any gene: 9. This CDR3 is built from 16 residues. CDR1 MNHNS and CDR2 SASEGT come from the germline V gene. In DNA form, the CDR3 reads TGTGCCAGCAGTGTACGGCCAGGGGGTAGCACCGGGGAGCTGTTTTTT. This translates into CASSVRPGGSTGELFF.

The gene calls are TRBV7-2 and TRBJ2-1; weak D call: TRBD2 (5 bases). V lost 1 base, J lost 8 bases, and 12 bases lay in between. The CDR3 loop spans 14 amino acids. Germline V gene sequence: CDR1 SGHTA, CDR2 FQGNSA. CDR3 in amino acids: CASSLGAAADEQFF. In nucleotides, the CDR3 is TGTGCCAGCAGCTTAGGGGCAGCGGCCGATGAGCAGTTCTTC.

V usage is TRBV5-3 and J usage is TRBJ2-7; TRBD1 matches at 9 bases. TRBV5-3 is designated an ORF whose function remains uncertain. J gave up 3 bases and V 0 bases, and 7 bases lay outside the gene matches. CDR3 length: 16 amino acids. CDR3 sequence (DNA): TGTGCCAGAAGCTTGGCCATGGACAGGGGTCTCTACGAGCAGTACTTC. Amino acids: CARSLAMDRGLYEQYF.

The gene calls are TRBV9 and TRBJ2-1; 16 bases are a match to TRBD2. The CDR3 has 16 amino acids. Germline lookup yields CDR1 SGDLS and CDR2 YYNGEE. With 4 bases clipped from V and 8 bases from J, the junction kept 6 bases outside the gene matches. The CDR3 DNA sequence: TGTGCCAGCAGCATAGGGACTAGCGGGGGGGCGCATGAGCAGTTCTTC. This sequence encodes CASSIGTSGGAHEQFF.

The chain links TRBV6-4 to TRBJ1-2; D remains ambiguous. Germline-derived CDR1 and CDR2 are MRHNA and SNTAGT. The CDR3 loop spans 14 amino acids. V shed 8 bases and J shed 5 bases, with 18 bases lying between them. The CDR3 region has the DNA TGTGCCAGCTCCCCCGACTCAAGGATGTATGGCTACACCTTC. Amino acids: CASSPDSRMYGYTF.

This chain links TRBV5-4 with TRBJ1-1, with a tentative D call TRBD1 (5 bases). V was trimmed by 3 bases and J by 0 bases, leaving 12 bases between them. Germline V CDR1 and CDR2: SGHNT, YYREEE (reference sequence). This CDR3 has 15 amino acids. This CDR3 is CASSSWGVLNTEAFF. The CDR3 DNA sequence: TGTGCCAGCAGCTCTTGGGGGGTGTTGAACACTGAAGCTTTCTTT.

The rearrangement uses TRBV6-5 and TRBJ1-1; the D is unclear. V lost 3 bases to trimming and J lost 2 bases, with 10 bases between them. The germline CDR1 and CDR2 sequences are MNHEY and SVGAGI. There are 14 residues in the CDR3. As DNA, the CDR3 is TGTGCCAGCAGTTATTCTTCCCGTAACACTGAAGCTTTCTTT. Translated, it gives CASSYSSRNTEAFF.

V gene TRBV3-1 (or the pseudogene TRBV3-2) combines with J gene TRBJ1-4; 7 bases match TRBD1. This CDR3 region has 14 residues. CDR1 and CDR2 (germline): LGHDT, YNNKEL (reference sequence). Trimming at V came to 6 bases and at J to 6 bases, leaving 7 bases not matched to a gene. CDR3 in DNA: TGTGCCAGCAGTCCGGGACAGACTTATGAAAAACTGTTTTTT. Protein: CASSPGQTYEKLFF.

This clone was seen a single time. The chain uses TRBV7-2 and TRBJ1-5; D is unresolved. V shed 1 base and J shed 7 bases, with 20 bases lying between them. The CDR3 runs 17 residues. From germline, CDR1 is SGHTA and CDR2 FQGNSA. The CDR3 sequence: CASSLDNYWLSLQPQHF. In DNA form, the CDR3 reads TGTGCCAGCAGCTTAGACAACTATTGGCTTTCCCTACAGCCCCAGCATTTT.

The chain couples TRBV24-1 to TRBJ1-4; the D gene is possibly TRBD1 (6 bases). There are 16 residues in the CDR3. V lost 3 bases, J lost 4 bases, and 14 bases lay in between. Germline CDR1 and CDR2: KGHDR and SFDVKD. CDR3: CATSDATGSGNEKLFF. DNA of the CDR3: TGTGCCACCAGTGATGCCACAGGGTCGGGTAATGAAAAACTGTTTTTT.

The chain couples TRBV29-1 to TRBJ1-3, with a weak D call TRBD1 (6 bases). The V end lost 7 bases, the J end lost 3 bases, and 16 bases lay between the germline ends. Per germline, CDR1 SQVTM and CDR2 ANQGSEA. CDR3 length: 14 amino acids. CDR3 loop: CSAETQGRGNTIYF. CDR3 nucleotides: TGCAGCGCAGAAACACAGGGACGTGGAAACACCATATATTTT.

This CDR3 is CASSFISGNTIYF. For the CDR3, the DNA is TGTGCCAGCAGTTTCATCTCTGGAAACACCATATATTTT. This rearrangement joins TRBV28 to TRBJ1-3; unclear D gene. This CDR3 contains 13 residues. Trimming shortened V by 3 bases and J by 0 bases, and 3 bases separated the two germline ends. The germline gives CDR1 MDHEN, CDR2 SYDVKM.